The 19 T cell receptor beta chains below come from one sample, sequenced in a study of T-cell reconstitution after alpha-beta-depleted transplantation in children. Unique molecular identifiers tagged the TCRbeta library. MiXCR, applied by TCRdb to the PCR reads, yields one record per CDR3 protein. Counted here are about 510,000 distinct CDR3 sequences, over 10% occurring once; the ten biggest clones make up 14%. This specimen was PBMCs, mostly from graft donor cells, taken 180 days after TCRalphabeta/CD19-depleted stem cell transplant. These receptors all come from a female patient under 10 years old who had a stem cell transplant for aplastic anemia, so the T cells may come from the graft donor.

The rearrangement uses TRBV20-1 and TRBJ1-5; 7 bases line up with TRBD1. Germline lookup yields CDR1 DFQATT and CDR2 SNEGSKA (reference sequence). The CDR3 loop spans 16 amino acids. The trim removed 1 base at V and 0 bases at J, leaving 6 bases unmatched. The CDR3 DNA follows: TGCAGTGCTAGAGTTTGGACAGGAGATAGCAATCAGCCCCAGCATTTT. Amino acid sequence: CSARVWTGDSNQPQHF.

This sequence joins TRBV20-1 and TRBJ2-1; 9 bases align to TRBD1. This CDR3 has 13 amino acids. Germline lookup yields CDR1 DFQATT and CDR2 SNEGSKA (reference sequence). After removal of 5 bases from V and 6 bases from J, the junction contained 5 bases not matched to a gene. This CDR3 reads CSAGGTGINEQFF. The CDR3 DNA reads TGCAGTGCTGGGGGGACAGGGATCAATGAGCAGTTCTTC.

This clonotype appeared a few times. The genes are TRBV5-5 and TRBJ2-7; D is undetermined. CDR1 is SGHKS, CDR2 YYEKEE, per germline (reference sequence). V lost 5 bases to trimming and J lost 2 bases, with 11 bases between them. The CDR3 length is 13 residues. As DNA, the CDR3 is TGTGCCAGCAGAGCCCGGGTTACCTACGAGCAGTACTTC. This encodes CASRARVTYEQYF.

This clonotype was recorded at least ten times. The chain employs TRBV7-2 and TRBJ2-2; a weak D match, TRBD2 (5 bases). CDR3 length equals 12 residues. V was cut by 5 bases and J by 4 bases, with 5 bases left in between. CDR1 is SGHTA and CDR2 is FQGNSA in the germline V gene. As DNA, the CDR3 is TGTGCCAGCAGCCGGGGCACCGGGGAGCTGTTTTTT. It translates to CASSRGTGELFF.

This clonotype appeared a few times. The chain combines TRBV7-2 with TRBJ2-3, with 12 bases fitting TRBD2. The J segment lost 0 bases and the V segment lost 5 bases, leaving 6 bases of the junction unmatched. This CDR3 has 17 amino acids. The V gene's germline CDR1 is SGHTA and CDR2 FQGNSA. The CDR3, as DNA: TGTGCCAGCAGCGCGGGGACTAGCGGGCCTAGCACAGATACGCAGTATTTT. The encoded protein is CASSAGTSGPSTDTQYF.

J is TRBJ2-1 and V is TRBV6-1; D not certain. CDR1 and CDR2 (germline): MNHNS, SASEGT. Trimming took 6 bases from V and 3 from J, leaving 18 bases between them. This CDR3 comprises 16 residues. CDR3 coding DNA: TGTGCCAGCAGCGAAAGTCTTCCATTCCTCTACAATGAGCAGTTCTTC. Translating it yields CASSESLPFLYNEQFF.

This clonotype showed up just a few times. The rearrangement links TRBV20-1 to TRBJ2-2; possible D gene TRBD1, 6 bases. Germline assignment: CDR1 DFQATT and CDR2 SNEGSKA (reference sequence). V was shortened by 5 bases and J by 0 bases, with 25 bases between the two germline ends. This CDR3 is built from 19 residues. In DNA, the CDR3 is TGCAGTGCTCCGGTTCCCTCGGGACAAGGTGGATCGAACACCGGGGAGCTGTTTTTT. Encoded protein: CSAPVPSGQGGSNTGELFF.

This chain uses TRBV28 with TRBJ2-7; 13 bases are shared with TRBD2. There are 16 residues in the CDR3. CDR1 MDHEN and CDR2 SYDVKM come from the germline V gene. The V segment lost 5 bases and the J segment 2 bases; nucleotides outside the gene matches: 6. This CDR3 reads CASSLGLAGVTYEQYF. Here the CDR3 DNA reads TGTGCCAGCAGTCTAGGACTAGCGGGAGTGACCTACGAGCAGTACTTC.

Concerning this clonotype itself: A single base separates this from a much larger clone, so it may be a read error. This chain uses TRBV27 with TRBJ1-4; no definite D call. The CDR3 runs to 16 residues. Per the germline V gene, CDR1 is MNHEY and CDR2 is SMNVEV (reference sequence). In DNA, the CDR3 is TGTGCCATCAGTTTATTGGACCGGCTACAAGATGAAAAACTGTTTTTT. Translation gives CAISLLDRLQDEKLFF.

The rearrangement uses TRBV7-2 and TRBJ1-2; D remains unclear. The germline CDR1 and CDR2 sequences are SGHTA and FQGNSA. V was pared by 3 bases and J by 2 bases, with 4 bases between. CDR3 length: 12 amino acids. The CDR3 loop is CASSFFNYGYTF. The CDR3 DNA sequence: TGTGCCAGCAGCTTTTTCAACTATGGCTACACCTTC.

The chain joins TRBV7-2 to TRBJ2-7, with D possibly TRBD2 on 6 matching bases. CDR3 length: 15 residues. V lost 1 base and J 9 bases, leaving 19 bases between the germline ends. Germline loops: CDR1 SGHTA, CDR2 FQGNSA. The CDR3: CASSLVSGRMGGQYV. In DNA, the CDR3 is TGTGCCAGCAGCTTAGTCAGTGGCCGGATGGGGGGGCAGTACGTC.

The chain carries TRBV28 and TRBJ2-2, with no clear D. There are 15 residues in the CDR3. V was shortened by 3 bases and J by 2 bases, with 10 bases between the two germline ends. Germline loops: CDR1 MDHEN, CDR2 SYDVKM. DNA of the CDR3: TGTGCCAGCAGTTTTTATCTGGGCAACACCGGGGAGCTGTTTTTT. It specifies CASSFYLGNTGELFF.

The count of this clonotype is one. A much larger clone lies one base from this, so it may be a read error. V usage is TRBV28 and J usage is TRBJ2-7; D not certain. The V end was cut by 10 bases, the J end by 5 bases, with 12 bases between. There are 11 residues in the CDR3. Looked up from germline, CDR1 is MDHEN and CDR2 is SYDVKM. This CDR3 is CAIRDLDEQYF. Written as DNA, the CDR3 is TGTGCCATCAGAGACCTTGACGAGCAGTACTTC.

CDR3 residues: CASSLAGTGATDTQYF. CDR3 bases: TGTGCCAGCAGCTTGGCCGGGACAGGAGCCACAGATACGCAGTATTTT. The genes are TRBV5-6 and TRBJ2-3; 8 nucleotides agree with TRBD1. V lost 0 bases, J lost 2 bases, and 5 bases stayed unmatched. Germline V lookup: CDR1 SGHDT, CDR2 YYEEEE. The CDR3 runs 16 residues.

This chain uses TRBV7-2 with TRBJ1-3; possible D gene TRBD1, 6 bases. The V end lost 5 bases, the J end lost 8 bases, and 13 bases lay between the germline ends. CDR1 and CDR2 (germline): SGHTA, FQGNSA. This CDR3 region has 13 residues. The CDR3: CASSLYRGDTIYF. The DNA of the CDR3 is TGTGCCAGCAGCCTATATAGGGGGGACACCATATATTTT.

Only a few counts were recorded for this clonotype. The rearrangement joins TRBV10-2 to TRBJ1-1; D perhaps matches TRBD1 (5 bases). The CDR3 is made up of 14 amino acids. Germline V lookup: CDR1 WSHSY, CDR2 SAAADI. Trimming cost V 6 bases and J 5 bases, with 16 bases left between them. The CDR3 DNA reads TGCGCCAGCAGCCCAATCAGGGTAGGGACTGAAGCTTTCTTT. Its protein is CASSPIRVGTEAFF.

This clonotype came up a few times. This rearrangement joins TRBV24-1 to TRBJ2-1, with TRBD2 identical over 14 bases. CDR1 and CDR2 from the germline V gene are KGHDR and SFDVKD. CDR3 length: 16 residues. The V and J ends lost 1 base and 6 bases, in that order; junction bases with no gene match: 1. CDR3 DNA: TGTGCCACCAGTGATTTAGGGACTAGCGGGAGCAATGAGCAGTTCTTC. Protein: CATSDLGTSGSNEQFF.

The chain has TRBV20-1 and TRBJ2-1; 10 bases fit TRBD2. CDR1 is DFQATT, CDR2 SNEGSKA, per germline (reference sequence). This CDR3 comprises 15 residues. V was pared by 6 bases and J by 2 bases, with 7 bases of the junction left unmatched. As DNA, the CDR3 is TGCAGTGCCCATCCTAGCGGGAGCACCTACAATGAGCAGTTCTTC. Translated, it gives CSAHPSGSTYNEQFF.

V and J are TRBV20-1 and TRBJ2-4; TRBD1 agrees at 7 bases. The CDR3 is 15 amino acids. V trimming: 6 bases; J trimming: 0 bases; junction bases outside the gene matches: 8. Per the germline V gene, CDR1 is DFQATT and CDR2 is SNEGSKA (reference sequence). In DNA form, the CDR3 reads TGCAGTGCCTCTCCGACAGGGTTAGCCAAAAACATTCAGTACTTC. Its protein is CSASPTGLAKNIQYF.